What follows are 19 T cell receptor beta chains derived from one specimen sequenced in a study of shared clonotypes between healthy human individuals. Libraries were prepared by immunoSEQ multiplex PCR; TCRdb keeps only in-frame clonotypes and omits some of them. The profile covers about 2.1 million clones, with roughly 93% appearing a single time and about 1.7% taken by the ten largest. Naive-designated CD8 cells lacked CD45RO, were positively enriched for CCR7, and omitted terminally differentiated effector memory CD45RA+ cells. Source material: naive CD8+ T cells from PBMCs. These receptors were collected from a man between 18 and 35 years old in good health. Some clones in this sample may be carry-over from other donors' samples.

The chain couples TRBV7-3 to TRBJ1-1; D remains unclear. The CDR3 consists of 13 residues. Germline lookup yields CDR1 SGHTA and CDR2 FQGTGA. The V and J ends lost 3 bases and 10 bases respectively, with 15 bases between them. CDR3 region: CASSFFGRETAFF. The DNA for the CDR3 is TGTGCCAGCAGCTTTTTTGGGCGGGAGACAGCTTTCTTT.

J is TRBJ1-2 and V is TRBV27; no definite D call. With 3 bases removed from V and 3 bases from J, the gap between germline ends came to 8 bases. From germline, CDR1 is MNHEY and CDR2 SMNVEV (reference sequence). The CDR3 sequence is 13 residues long. This chain's CDR3 is CASSFLDYYGYTF. The CDR3 bases are TGTGCCAGCAGTTTTTTAGATTACTATGGCTACACCTTC.

The J gene is TRBJ2-7, the V gene TRBV29-1, with 12 bases identical to TRBD1. CDR3 size: 13 residues. The germline V gene has CDR1 SQVTM and CDR2 ANQGSEA. V lost 6 bases, J lost 9 bases, and 9 bases stayed unmatched. CDR3 amino acids: CSVLGTGGAVQYF. The CDR3 DNA sequence: TGCAGCGTCCTGGGGACAGGGGGCGCGGTGCAGTACTTC.

CDR3 DNA: TGTGCCAGCAGTTTAGCCAGGACCCATGGCTACACCTTC. This gives the protein CASSLARTHGYTF. The chain joins TRBV27 to TRBJ1-2; D remains unclear. Deletions cut 2 bases from V and 6 bases from J, with 10 bases between. The CDR3 consists of 13 residues. CDR1 MNHEY and CDR2 SMNVEV come from the germline V gene (reference sequence).

This clone was seen a handful of times. The V gene is TRBV5-5, the J gene TRBJ2-1; the D is unclear. The ends were cut back, 2 bases at V and 10 bases at J, with 4 bases in the middle. The CDR3 consists of 10 residues. Germline V CDR1 and CDR2: SGHKS, YYEKEE (reference sequence). The chain's CDR3 is CASSLREQFF. CDR3 coding DNA: TGTGCCAGCAGCTTAAGGGAGCAGTTCTTC.

This rearrangement joins TRBV19 to TRBJ2-7, with D perhaps given as TRBD1 or TRBD2 (5 bases each). CDR3 length: 15 residues. Trimming took off 4 bases at V and 2 bases at J, with 15 bases between the two ends. Germline CDR1 reads LNHDA; CDR2 reads SQIVND (reference sequence). CDR3 loop: CASSTGQKYTYEQYF. DNA for the CDR3: TGTGCCAGTAGTACGGGGCAGAAGTACACCTACGAGCAGTACTTC.

V and J are TRBV27 and TRBJ1-5; D not resolved. The CDR3 is made up of 12 amino acids. Germline V gives CDR1 MNHEY, CDR2 SMNVEV (reference sequence). V was cut by 4 bases and J by 4 bases, with 5 bases left in between. CDR3 coding DNA: TGTGCCAGCAGTTGGGTGAATCAGCCCCAGCATTTT. Translation gives CASSWVNQPQHF.

This chain joins TRBV19 and TRBJ2-1; 7 bases are a match to TRBD2. Germline CDR1 and CDR2: LNHDA and SQIVND (reference sequence). CDR3 length equals 15 residues. With V trimmed by 3 bases and J by 3 bases, 5 bases remained unmatched. CDR3 in DNA: TGTGCCAGTAGTATCCTAGCGGAGGGCTACAATGAGCAGTTCTTC. Its protein is CASSILAEGYNEQFF.

The chain carries TRBV25-1 and TRBJ1-1, with 8 nucleotides matching TRBD1. The CDR3 runs 16 residues. J gave up 0 bases and V 8 bases, and 11 bases lay outside the gene matches. Germline lookup yields CDR1 MGHDK and CDR2 SYGVNS. CDR3 nucleotides: TGTGCCAGCGTTGGCCGGACAGGGCATATGAACACTGAAGCTTTCTTT. Its protein product is CASVGRTGHMNTEAFF.

The V gene is TRBV19, the J gene TRBJ1-1, with D unresolved. The germline V and J ends were trimmed by 6 bases and 4 bases, with 6 bases remaining between them. Looked up from germline, CDR1 is LNHDA and CDR2 is SQIVND (reference sequence). This CDR3 has 11 amino acids. The CDR3 spells CASRMGTEAFF. CDR3 in DNA: TGTGCCAGTAGGATGGGCACTGAAGCTTTCTTT.

The chain joins TRBV15 to TRBJ1-1; D ambiguous. Trimming stripped 0 bases from V and 2 bases from J, with 10 bases between. The CDR3 runs to 15 residues. Germline loops: CDR1 LNHNV, CDR2 YYDKDF (reference sequence). CDR3 loop: CATSRDRTANTEAFF. DNA of the CDR3: TGTGCCACCAGCAGAGACCGGACGGCCAACACTGAAGCTTTCTTT.

The chain has TRBV5-1 and TRBJ2-1; 9 bases agree with TRBD2. The CDR3 consists of 17 residues. CDR1 and CDR2 from the germline V gene are SGHRS and YFSETQ. J lost 3 bases, V lost 5 bases, and 12 bases had no gene match. The CDR3 protein is CASRATHLAGLYNEQFF. The CDR3 nucleotides read TGCGCCAGCAGAGCCACCCACCTAGCGGGGCTCTACAATGAGCAGTTCTTC.

Worth noting for this clone: Distinct nucleotide sequences in the sample also encode this CDR3. The chain recombines TRBV7-9 with TRBJ1-1; no clear D gene. Germline CDR1 is SEHNR and CDR2 is FQNEAQ (reference sequence). Trimming took 0 bases from V and 5 from J, leaving 4 bases between them. The CDR3 length is 12 residues. CDR3 protein: CASSLAGTEAFF. Here the CDR3 DNA reads TGTGCCAGCAGCTTAGCAGGGACTGAAGCTTTCTTT.

The chain uses TRBV5-3 and TRBJ2-2; TRBD2 matches at 10 bases. TRBV5-3 is flagged as an ORF with uncertain function. Trimming removed 7 bases from V and 5 bases from J; junction bases left unmatched: 11. This CDR3 is 16 amino acids long. The CDR3 reads CARSQVASGRTGELFF. Written as DNA, the CDR3 is TGTGCCAGATCCCAAGTGGCTAGCGGGAGAACCGGGGAGCTGTTTTTT.

The chain combines TRBV4-3 with TRBJ1-2; D might be TRBD1 (6 bases). This CDR3 comprises 15 residues. Trimming pared 3 bases from V and 5 bases from J, leaving 16 bases between. Germline-derived CDR1 and CDR2 are LGHNA and YSLEER. The chain's CDR3 is CASSQTRDIRYGYTF. CDR3 bases: TGCGCCAGCAGCCAGACCCGGGACATTCGGTATGGCTACACCTTC.

This chain uses TRBV11-3 with TRBJ2-1; D may be TRBD2 (6 bases). Per germline, CDR1 SGHNT and CDR2 YENEEA. The CDR3 consists of 16 residues. Trimming cost V 0 bases and J 4 bases, with 13 bases left between them. The CDR3 region is CASSLERGAAYNEQFF. The CDR3 nucleotides are TGTGCCAGCAGCTTAGAGCGGGGCGCCGCTTACAATGAGCAGTTCTTC.

This chain joins TRBV15 and TRBJ2-7; D possibly corresponds to TRBD1 (5 bases). In germline, CDR1 is LNHNV, CDR2 YYDKDF (reference sequence). The CDR3 has 15 residues. Between the trimmed V and J ends, which lost 0 bases and 5 bases, there was a span of 14 bases. The DNA for the CDR3 is TGTGCCACCAGCAGAGATCCTAGGCAGGGCGACGAGCAGTACTTC. Protein product: CATSRDPRQGDEQYF.

The chain couples TRBV13 to TRBJ2-4; D is perhaps TRBD1 (6 bases). The CDR3 length is 12 residues. Germline assignment: CDR1 PRHDT and CDR2 FYEKMQ (reference sequence). V lost 0 bases and J 13 bases, leaving 10 bases between the germline ends. As DNA, the CDR3 is TGTGCCAGCAGCTTAGGCAGGGGTTTCCAGTACTTC. It translates to CASSLGRGFQYF.

Only a few counts were recorded for this clone. The sample contains more than one DNA sequence encoding this CDR3. The rearrangement joins TRBV7-9 to TRBJ1-2; 8 bases are shared with TRBD1. The CDR3 runs to 14 residues. From germline, CDR1 is SEHNR and CDR2 FQNEAQ (reference sequence). V dropped 8 bases and J dropped 4; count of bases not matched to a gene: 9. The CDR3 reads CASSSTGAGYGYTF. The CDR3 nucleotides read TGTGCCAGCTCCTCGACAGGGGCCGGCTATGGCTACACCTTC.